This TCR beta chain appears in the sequencing data of a study of cytomegalovirus exposure and HLA in healthy donors. The study ran its PCR with 60 Vbeta and 13 Jbeta primers. TCRdb keeps only in-frame clones here, not all; method: immunoSEQ multiplex PCR. The table lists about 120,000 clones, around 74% of them singletons, with roughly 30% in the top ten. Notes on this clone: Its antigen is not identified.

Study-level results: Information on immune exposure was restricted to one variable (CMV serostatus). With later analysis, a missense DCLRE1C variant became linked to TCR beta V- and J-gene trimming.

The germline V gene encodes CDR1 SEHNR and CDR2 FQNEAQ (reference sequence). The CDR3 length is 14 residues. J gave up 1 base and V 1 base, and 0 bases lay outside the gene matches. This TCR derives from a man in his 60s in good health and CMV-seropositive. Sequencing used PBMCs. The chain carries TRBV7-9 and TRBJ2-5; TRBD2 matches at 7 bases. CDR3 amino acids: CASSLGGSQETQYF. For the CDR3, the DNA is TGTGCCAGCAGCTTAGGCGGGAGCCAAGAGACCCAGTACTTC.